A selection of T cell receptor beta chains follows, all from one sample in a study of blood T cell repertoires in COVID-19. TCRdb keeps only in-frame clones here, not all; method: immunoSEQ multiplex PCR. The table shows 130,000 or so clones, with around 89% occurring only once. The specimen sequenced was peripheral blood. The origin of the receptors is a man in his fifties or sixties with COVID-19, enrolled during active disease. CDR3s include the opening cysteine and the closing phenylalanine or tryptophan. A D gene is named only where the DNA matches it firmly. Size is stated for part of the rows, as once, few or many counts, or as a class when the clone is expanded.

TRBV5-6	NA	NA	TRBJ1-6	CASSWGQGPGSPLHF
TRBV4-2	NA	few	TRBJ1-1	CASSQDGGVDTEAFF
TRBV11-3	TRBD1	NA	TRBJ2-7	CASSPEGQQPHYEQYF
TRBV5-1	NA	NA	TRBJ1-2	CASSLEGGNYGYTF
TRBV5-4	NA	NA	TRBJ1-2	CASSFSGGTNYGYTF
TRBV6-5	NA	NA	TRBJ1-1	CASSPRTGAVAEAFF
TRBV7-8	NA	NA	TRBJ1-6	CASSLGPTGLSSYNSPLHF
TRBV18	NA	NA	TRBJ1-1	CASSTGLTEAFF
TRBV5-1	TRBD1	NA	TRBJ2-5	CASKSTGQSQETQYF
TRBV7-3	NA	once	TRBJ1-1	CASSADGGTEAFF
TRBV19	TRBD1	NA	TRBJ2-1	CASSNPTGEHEQFF
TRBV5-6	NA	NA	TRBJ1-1	CASSLGSRPTEAFF
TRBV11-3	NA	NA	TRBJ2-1	CASSFHTSSYNEQFF
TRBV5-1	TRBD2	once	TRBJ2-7	CASSPERGDYEQYF
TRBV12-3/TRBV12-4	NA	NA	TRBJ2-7	CASSFQGTYEQYF
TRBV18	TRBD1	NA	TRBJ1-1	CASLRTGGSTEAFF
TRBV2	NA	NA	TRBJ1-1	CASSETPGRGTEAFF